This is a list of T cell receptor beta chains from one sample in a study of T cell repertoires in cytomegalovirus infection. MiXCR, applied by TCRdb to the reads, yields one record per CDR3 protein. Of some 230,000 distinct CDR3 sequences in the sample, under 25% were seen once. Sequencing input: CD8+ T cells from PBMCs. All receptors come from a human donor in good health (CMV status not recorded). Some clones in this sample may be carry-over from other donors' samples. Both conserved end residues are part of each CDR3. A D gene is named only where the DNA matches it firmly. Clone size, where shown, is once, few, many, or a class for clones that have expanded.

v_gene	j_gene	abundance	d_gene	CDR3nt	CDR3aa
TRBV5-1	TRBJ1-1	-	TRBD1	TGCGCCAGCAGCTCCACAGGGGGCGGGACTGAAGCTTTCTTT	CASSSTGGGTEAFF
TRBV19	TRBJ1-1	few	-	TGTGCCAGTATGGGGCAGGGTAGGAACACTGAAGCTTTCTTT	CASMGQGRNTEAFF
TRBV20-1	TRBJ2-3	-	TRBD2	TGCAGTGCTAGGATAGCGGGGGCGACAGATACGCAGTATTTT	CSARIAGATDTQYF
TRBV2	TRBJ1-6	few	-	TGTGCCAGCAGTGGGTTTGCCGAATCACCCCTCCACTTT	CASSGFAESPLHF
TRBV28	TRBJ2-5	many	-	TGTGCCAGCAGGCCCACCAGGATAGAAGAGACCCAGTACTTC	CASRPTRIEETQYF
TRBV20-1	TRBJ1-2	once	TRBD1	TGCAGTGCTGGTACAGGGGAGAACGTCTATGGCTACACCTTC	CSAGTGENVYGYTF
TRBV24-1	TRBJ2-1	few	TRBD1	TGTGCCACCAGTGATTTGCGTACCGGGACAGGGAATGAGCAGTTCTTC	CATSDLRTGTGNEQFF
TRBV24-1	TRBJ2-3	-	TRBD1	TGTGCCACCAGTGATCGCATCCTAGGACAGGGCATCGATACGCAGTATTTT	CATSDRILGQGIDTQYF
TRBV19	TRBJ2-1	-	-	TGTGCCAGTAGTATCCTTAGGACAGACAATGAGCAGTTCTTC	CASSILRTDNEQFF
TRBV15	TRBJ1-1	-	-	TGTGCCACCAGCAGAGATATTCTGGGGGCGAAGGCCGAAGCTTTCTTT	CATSRDILGAKAEAFF
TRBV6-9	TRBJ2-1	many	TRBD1	TGTGCCAGCAGTCCGCAGACAGGGGACCCCAAATGTCGATACAATGAGCAGTTCTTC	CASSPQTGDPKCRYNEQFF
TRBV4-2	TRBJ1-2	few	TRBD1	TGTGCCAGCAGCCAAGAAGGGGGACAGGATGGCTACACCTTC	CASSQEGGQDGYTF
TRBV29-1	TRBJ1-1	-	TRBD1	TGCAGCGTTGTTACAGGGGGGTACACTGAAGCTTTCTTT	CSVVTGGYTEAFF
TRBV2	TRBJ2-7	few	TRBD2	TGTGCCAGCAGGCGGACTAGCGGGGATTACTACGAGCAGTACTTC	CASRRTSGDYYEQYF
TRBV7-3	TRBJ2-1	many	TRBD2	TGTGCCAGCAGCTCCGGGACTAGCGGCTACAATGAGCAGTTCTTC	CASSSGTSGYNEQFF
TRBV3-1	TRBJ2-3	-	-	TGTGCCAGCAGCCAAGGAGGAAATCTAGATACGCAGTATTTT	CASSQGGNLDTQYF
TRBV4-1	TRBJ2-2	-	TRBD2	TGCGCCAGCAGCCAAATAGCGGGGGACACCGGGGAGCTGTTTTTT	CASSQIAGDTGELFF
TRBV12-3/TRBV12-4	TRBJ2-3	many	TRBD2	TGTGCCAGCAGTTCGGGACTAGTGGAAGATACGCAGTATTTT	CASSSGLVEDTQYF
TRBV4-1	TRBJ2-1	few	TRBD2	TGCGCCAGCAGCCATGAAGGACTAGCGGCCTTCTCCTACAATGAGCAGTTCTTC	CASSHEGLAAFSYNEQFF
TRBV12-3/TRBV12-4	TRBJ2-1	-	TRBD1	TGTGCCAGCAGTACCGGACAGGGGGTTATTGAGCAGTTCTTC	CASSTGQGVIEQFF
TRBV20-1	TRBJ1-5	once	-	TGCAGTGCTAGATTAATTGACAGCAATCAGCCCCAGCATTTT	CSARLIDSNQPQHF
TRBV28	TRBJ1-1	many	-	TGTGCCAGCCGGGAGACGACAGGCTACACTGAAGCTTTCTTT	CASRETTGYTEAFF
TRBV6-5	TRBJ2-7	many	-	TGTGCCAGCAGTTACTCGTTTGGGAGCTCCTACGAGCAGTACTTC	CASSYSFGSSYEQYF
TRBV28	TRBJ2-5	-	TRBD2	TGTGCCAGCAGTTTATTAGGACTAGCGGGGGTGGGAGAGACCCAGTACTTC	CASSLLGLAGVGETQYF
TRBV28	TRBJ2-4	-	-	TGTGCCAGCAGTGTAGCGGTGGCCATTCAGTACTTC	CASSVAVAIQYF